Described below is a single T cell receptor beta chain sequence and its context. Per the germline V gene, CDR1 is MNHNS and CDR2 is SASEGT. The CDR3 has 17 amino acids. With 4 bases clipped from V and 4 bases from J, the junction kept 10 bases outside the gene matches. This sample is part of a study of technical replicates of blood from several donors. Repertoires were generated with immunoSEQ multiplex PCR, while TCRdb's copy carries only in-frame clones and drops some. Found here are approximately 75,000 clones, nearly 97% of them singletons; the top ten hold roughly 0.37%. This sequence joins TRBV6-1 and TRBJ2-3, with 11 positions matching TRBD2. This receptor was obtained from a human donor in good health. The sample taken for sequencing was T cells isolated from PBMCs. The CDR3 DNA follows: TGTGCCAGCAGTGCCACTAATATAGCGGGAGGGTCAGATACGCAGTATTTT. It encodes CASSATNIAGGSDTQYF.